This entry features one T cell receptor beta chain sequence. The record originates from a study of T cells in women clearing cervical HPV infection. Some clones are missing from TCRdb's copy, which holds only in-frame ones; the method was immunoSEQ multiplex PCR. Here the sample table reports some 24,000 clones. The receptor comes from a woman aged 18 to 75 with a cervical HPV16 infection that either progressed to CIN3+ or cleared (not recorded which). The sequencing sample was made of blood buffy coat.

The sequenced part of the CDR3 DNA is TGTGCCAGCAGTTTGCCCGGGACTAGTACCGGGGAG. This gives the protein CASSLPGTSTGE. The entire CDR3 protein is CASSLPGTSTGELFF. The J gene is TRBJ2-2, the V gene TRBV28, with TRBD2 matching 8 bases. From the germline J gene comes the end of the CDR3, since the read stops 3 residues before it. J was trimmed by 5 bases and V by 3 bases; bases with no gene match: 5. The germline V gene encodes CDR1 MDHEN and CDR2 SYDVKM. The CDR3 has 15 residues.